This entry is about one T cell receptor beta chain. V was cut by 4 bases and J by 0 bases, with 13 bases left in between. The CDR3 covers 15 residues. CDR1 is SGHRS, CDR2 YFSETQ, per germline. Some clones are missing from TCRdb's copy, which holds only in-frame ones; the method was immunoSEQ multiplex PCR. The table lists 120,000 or so clones, approximately 94% of them singletons. This sample stems from a study of control samples from healthy donors and cancer patients. The rearrangement joins TRBV5-1 to TRBJ1-2; TRBD1 might be the D (6 bases). The sequenced sample was PBMCs. The TCR sequence derives from a man aged 50-59 years with head and neck cancer. In DNA, the CDR3 is TGCGCCAGCAGCGTGCCCGGGACACCTAACTATGGCTACACCTTC. Protein sequence: CASSVPGTPNYGYTF.